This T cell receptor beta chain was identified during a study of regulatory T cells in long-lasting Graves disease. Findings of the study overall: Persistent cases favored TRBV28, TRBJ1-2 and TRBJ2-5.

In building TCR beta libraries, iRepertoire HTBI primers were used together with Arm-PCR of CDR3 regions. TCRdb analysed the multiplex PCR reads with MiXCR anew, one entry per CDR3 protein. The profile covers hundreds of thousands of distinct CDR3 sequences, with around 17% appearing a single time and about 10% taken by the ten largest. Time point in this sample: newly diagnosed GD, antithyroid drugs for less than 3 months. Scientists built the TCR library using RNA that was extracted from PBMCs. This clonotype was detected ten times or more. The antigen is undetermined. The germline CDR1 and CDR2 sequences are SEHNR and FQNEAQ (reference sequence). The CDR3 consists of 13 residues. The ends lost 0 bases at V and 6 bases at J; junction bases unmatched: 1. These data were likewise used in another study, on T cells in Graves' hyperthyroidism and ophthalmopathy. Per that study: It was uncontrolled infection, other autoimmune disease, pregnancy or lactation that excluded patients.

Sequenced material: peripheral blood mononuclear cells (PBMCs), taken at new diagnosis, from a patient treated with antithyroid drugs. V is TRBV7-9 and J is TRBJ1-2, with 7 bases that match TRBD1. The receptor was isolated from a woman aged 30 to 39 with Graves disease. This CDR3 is CASSLATGDGYTF. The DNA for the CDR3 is TGTGCCAGCAGCTTAGCCACAGGGGATGGCTACACCTTC. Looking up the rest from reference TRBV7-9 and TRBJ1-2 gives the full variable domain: DTGVSQNPRHKITKRGQNVTFRCDPISEHNRLYWYRQTLGQGPEFLTYFQNEAQLEKSRLLSDRFSAERPKGSFSTLEIQRTEQGDSAMYLCASSLATGDGYTFGSGTRLTVV.